This paragraph reports one T cell receptor (beta chain). Its antigen is undetermined. This sample is drawn from a study of metastatic and nonmetastatic thyroid tumors. Study-level background: The authors compared repertoires across blood and tumor or nodule tissue from malignant and benign thyroid patients. Study observations and caveats: Within blood and tumor, benign nodules reportedly had significantly lower TCR beta diversity than malignant thyroid tumors did.

The authors' processing: Researchers built a distant-metastasis classifier for papillary thyroid cancer that drew on CDR3 differences across clinicopathological groups. Via MiXCR, TCRdb re-called the PCR reads. In this record, the V and J calls reflect TCRdb's handling and not the investigators' own analysis. The sample includes about 15,000 clones, roughly 24% of them seen just once. V lost 6 bases, J lost 0 bases, and 14 bases lay in between. The germline V gene encodes CDR1 DFQATT and CDR2 SNEGSKA (reference sequence). The CDR3 spans 14 residues. Patients underwent thyroid surgery, and none had received any treatment before it.

The TCR originated in a female donor with papillary thyroid cancer or a benign thyroid nodule (not recorded which). Some clones in this sample may be carry-over from other donors' samples. The V call is TRBV20-1, the J call TRBJ1-2; D is undetermined. Sequencing input: tumor tissue. CDR3 coding DNA: TGCAGTGCCAATGAACAGACCTCTAACTATGGCTACACCTTC. Translation: CSANEQTSNYGYTF.